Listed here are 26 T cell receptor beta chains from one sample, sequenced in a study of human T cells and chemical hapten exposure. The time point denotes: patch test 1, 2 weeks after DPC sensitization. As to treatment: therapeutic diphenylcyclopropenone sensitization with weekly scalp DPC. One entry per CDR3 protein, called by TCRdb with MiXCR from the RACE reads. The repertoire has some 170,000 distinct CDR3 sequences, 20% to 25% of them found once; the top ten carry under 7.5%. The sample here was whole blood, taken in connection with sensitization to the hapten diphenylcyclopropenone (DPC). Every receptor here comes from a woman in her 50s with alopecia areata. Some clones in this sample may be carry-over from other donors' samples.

CDR3 DNA: TGTGCCAGCAGTTTCTCAGGGGGGGGGATTAATTCACCCCTCCACTTT. The encoded protein is CASSFSGGGINSPLHF. The chain recombines TRBV27 with TRBJ1-6; 7 bases agree with TRBD1. Looked up from germline, CDR1 is MNHEY and CDR2 is SMNVEV (reference sequence). This CDR3 region has 16 residues. The junction had 8 bases not matched to a gene; V was cut back by 3 bases and J by 6 bases.

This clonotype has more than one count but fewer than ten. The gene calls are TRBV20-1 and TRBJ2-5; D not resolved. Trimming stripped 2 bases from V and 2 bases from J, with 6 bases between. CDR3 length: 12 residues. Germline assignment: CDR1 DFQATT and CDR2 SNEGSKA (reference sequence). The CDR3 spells CSARMGQETQYF. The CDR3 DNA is TGCAGTGCTAGAATGGGTCAAGAGACCCAGTACTTC.

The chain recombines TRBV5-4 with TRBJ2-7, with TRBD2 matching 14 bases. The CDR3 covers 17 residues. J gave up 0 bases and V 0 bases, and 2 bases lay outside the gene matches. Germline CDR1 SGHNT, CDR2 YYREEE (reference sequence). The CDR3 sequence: CASSLGTSGRSSYEQYF. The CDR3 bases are TGTGCCAGCAGCTTGGGGACTAGCGGGAGGAGCTCCTACGAGCAGTACTTC.

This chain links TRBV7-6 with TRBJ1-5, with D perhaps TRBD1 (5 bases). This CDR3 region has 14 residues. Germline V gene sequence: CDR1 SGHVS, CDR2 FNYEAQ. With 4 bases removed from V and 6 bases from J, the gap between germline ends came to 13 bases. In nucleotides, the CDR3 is TGTGCCAGCAGCTCAGGGAACCCGGGTCAGCCCCAGCATTTT. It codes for CASSSGNPGQPQHF. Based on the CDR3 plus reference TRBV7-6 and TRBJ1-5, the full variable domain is GAGVSQSPRYKVTKRGQDVALRCDPISGHVSLYWYRQALGQGPEFLTYFNYEAQQDKSGLPNDRFSAERPEGSISTLTIQRTEQRDSAMYRCASSSGNPGQPQHFGDGTRLSIL.

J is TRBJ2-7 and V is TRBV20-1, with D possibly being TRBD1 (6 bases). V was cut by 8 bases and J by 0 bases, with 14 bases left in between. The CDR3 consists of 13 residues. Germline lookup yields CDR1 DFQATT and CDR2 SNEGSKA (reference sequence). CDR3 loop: CSCGQPLSYEQYF. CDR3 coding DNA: TGCAGTTGTGGACAGCCCCTCTCCTACGAGCAGTACTTC.

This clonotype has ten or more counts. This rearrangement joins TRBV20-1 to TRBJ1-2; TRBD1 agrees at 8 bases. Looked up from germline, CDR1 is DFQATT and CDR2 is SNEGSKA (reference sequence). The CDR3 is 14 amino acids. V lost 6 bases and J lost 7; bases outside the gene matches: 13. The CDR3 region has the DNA TGCAGTGCAACCGGGACAGGATATGGTCGTGGCTACACCTTC. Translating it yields CSATGTGYGRGYTF.

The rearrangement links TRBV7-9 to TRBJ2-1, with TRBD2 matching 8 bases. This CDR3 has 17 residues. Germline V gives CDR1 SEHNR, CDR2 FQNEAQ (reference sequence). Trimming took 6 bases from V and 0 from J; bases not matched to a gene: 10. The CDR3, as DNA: TGTGCCAGCAGGCCTACTAGCGGCTGGAGCTCCTACAATGAGCAGTTCTTC. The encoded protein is CASRPTSGWSSYNEQFF.

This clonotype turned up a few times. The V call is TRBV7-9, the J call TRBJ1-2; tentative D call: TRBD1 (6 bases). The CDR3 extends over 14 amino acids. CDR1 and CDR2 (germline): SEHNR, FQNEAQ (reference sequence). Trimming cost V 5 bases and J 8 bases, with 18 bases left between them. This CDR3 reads CASSPRQETKGYTF. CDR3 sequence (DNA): TGTGCCAGCAGCCCCCGACAGGAGACGAAAGGCTACACCTTC.

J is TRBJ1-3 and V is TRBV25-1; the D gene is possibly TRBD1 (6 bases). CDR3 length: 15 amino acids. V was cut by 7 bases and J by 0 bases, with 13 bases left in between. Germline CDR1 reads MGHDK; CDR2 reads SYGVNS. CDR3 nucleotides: TGTGCCAGCAAGAAGGACAGCAGCTCTGGAAACACCATATATTTT. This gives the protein CASKKDSSSGNTIYF.

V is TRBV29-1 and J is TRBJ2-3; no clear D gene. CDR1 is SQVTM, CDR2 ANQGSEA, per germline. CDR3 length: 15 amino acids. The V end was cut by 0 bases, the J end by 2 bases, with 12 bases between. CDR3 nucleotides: TGCAGCGTTGAAGACTCGGCCTTCTACACAGATACGCAGTATTTT. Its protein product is CSVEDSAFYTDTQYF.

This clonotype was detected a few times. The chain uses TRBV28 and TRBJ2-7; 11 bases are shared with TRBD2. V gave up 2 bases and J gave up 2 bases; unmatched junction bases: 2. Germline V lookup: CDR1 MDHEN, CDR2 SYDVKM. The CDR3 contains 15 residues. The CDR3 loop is CASSLEGLAAYEQYF. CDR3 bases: TGTGCCAGCAGTTTAGAGGGACTAGCGGCCTACGAGCAGTACTTC.

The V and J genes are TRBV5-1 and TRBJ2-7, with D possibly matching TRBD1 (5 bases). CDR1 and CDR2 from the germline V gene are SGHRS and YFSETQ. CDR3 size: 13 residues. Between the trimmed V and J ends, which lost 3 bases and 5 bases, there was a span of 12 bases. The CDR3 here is CASSYGHQDEQYF. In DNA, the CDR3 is TGCGCCAGCAGCTACGGACACCAAGACGAGCAGTACTTC.

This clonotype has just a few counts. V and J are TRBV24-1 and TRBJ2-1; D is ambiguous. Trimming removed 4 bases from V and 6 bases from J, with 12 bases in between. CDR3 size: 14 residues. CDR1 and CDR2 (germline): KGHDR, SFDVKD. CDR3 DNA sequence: TGTGCCACCAGTGACCCGGGCGATCTCAATGAGCAGTTCTTC. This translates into CATSDPGDLNEQFF.

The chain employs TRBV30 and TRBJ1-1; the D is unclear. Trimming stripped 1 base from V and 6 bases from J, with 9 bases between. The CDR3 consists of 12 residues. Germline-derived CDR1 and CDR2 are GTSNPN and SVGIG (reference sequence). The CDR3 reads CAWSGAGAEAFF. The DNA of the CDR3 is TGTGCCTGGAGTGGCGCGGGCGCTGAAGCTTTCTTT.

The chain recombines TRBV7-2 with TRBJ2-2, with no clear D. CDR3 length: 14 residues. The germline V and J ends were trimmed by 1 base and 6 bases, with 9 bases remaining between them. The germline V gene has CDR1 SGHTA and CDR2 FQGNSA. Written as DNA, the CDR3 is TGTGCCAGCAGCTTAGGGAGACCGGCCGGGGAGCTGTTTTTT. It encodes CASSLGRPAGELFF.

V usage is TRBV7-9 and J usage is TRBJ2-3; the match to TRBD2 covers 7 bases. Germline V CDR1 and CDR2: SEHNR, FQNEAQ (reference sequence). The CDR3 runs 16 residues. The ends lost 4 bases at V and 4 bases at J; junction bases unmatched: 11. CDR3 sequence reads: CASSSLTSQSADTQYF. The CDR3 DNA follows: TGTGCCAGCAGCTCCCTGACTAGCCAATCGGCAGATACGCAGTATTTT.

The chain's CDR3 is CSASKDGAVYGYTF. CDR3 nucleotide sequence: TGCAGTGCTAGCAAAGACGGCGCTGTTTATGGCTACACCTTC. The chain combines TRBV20-1 with TRBJ1-2; D gene uncertain. V lost 3 bases and J 5 bases, leaving 16 bases between the germline ends. Germline CDR1 reads DFQATT; CDR2 reads SNEGSKA (reference sequence). The CDR3 length is 14 residues.

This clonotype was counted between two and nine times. The CDR3 region has the DNA TGCAGCGTTGGAGGACCGGGCCAGTTCTTC. Its translation: CSVGGPGQFF. V usage is TRBV29-1 and J usage is TRBJ2-1; D ambiguous. Germline assignment: CDR1 SQVTM and CDR2 ANQGSEA. Trimming left V 4 bases short and J 13 bases short, with 11 bases between. The CDR3 has 10 amino acids.

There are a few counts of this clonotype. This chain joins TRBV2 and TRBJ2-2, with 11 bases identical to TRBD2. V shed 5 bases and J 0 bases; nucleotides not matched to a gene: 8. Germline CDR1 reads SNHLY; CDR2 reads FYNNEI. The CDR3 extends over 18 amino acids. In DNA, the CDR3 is TGTGCCAGCAGTCGCTTTAGCGGGAGGGCGGCGAACACCGGGGAGCTGTTTTTT. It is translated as CASSRFSGRAANTGELFF. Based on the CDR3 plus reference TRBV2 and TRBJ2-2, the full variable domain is EPEVTQTPSHQVTQMGQEVILRCVPISNHLYFYWYRQILGQKVEFLVSFYNNEISEKSEIFDDQFSVERPDGSNFTLKIRSTKLEDSAMYFCASSRFSGRAANTGELFFGEGSRLTVL.

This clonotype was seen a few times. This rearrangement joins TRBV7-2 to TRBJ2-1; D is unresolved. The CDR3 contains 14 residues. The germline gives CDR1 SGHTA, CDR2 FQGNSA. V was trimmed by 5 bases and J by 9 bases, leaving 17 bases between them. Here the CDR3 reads CASSQRRRDREQFF. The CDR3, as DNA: TGTGCCAGCAGCCAACGACGGAGAGATCGTGAGCAGTTCTTC.

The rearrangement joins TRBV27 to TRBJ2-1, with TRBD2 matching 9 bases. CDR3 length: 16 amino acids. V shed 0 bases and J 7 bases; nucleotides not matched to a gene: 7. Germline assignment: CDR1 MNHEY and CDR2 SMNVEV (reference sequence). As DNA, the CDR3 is TGTGCCAGCAGTTTATCGATACCTAGCGGGAATAATGAGCAGTTCTTC. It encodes CASSLSIPSGNNEQFF.

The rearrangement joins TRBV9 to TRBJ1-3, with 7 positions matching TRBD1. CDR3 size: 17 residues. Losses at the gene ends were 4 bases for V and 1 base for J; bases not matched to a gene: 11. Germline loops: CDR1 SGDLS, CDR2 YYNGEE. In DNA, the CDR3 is TGTGCCAGCAGCTATAACCTAAAACAGGGGTCTGGAAACACCATATATTTT. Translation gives CASSYNLKQGSGNTIYF.

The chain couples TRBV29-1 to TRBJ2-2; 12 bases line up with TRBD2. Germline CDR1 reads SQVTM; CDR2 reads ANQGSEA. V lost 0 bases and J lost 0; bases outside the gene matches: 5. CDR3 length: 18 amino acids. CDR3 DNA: TGCAGCGTTGAAGATCGGGGGACTAGCGGGCCGAACACCGGGGAGCTGTTTTTT. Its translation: CSVEDRGTSGPNTGELFF.

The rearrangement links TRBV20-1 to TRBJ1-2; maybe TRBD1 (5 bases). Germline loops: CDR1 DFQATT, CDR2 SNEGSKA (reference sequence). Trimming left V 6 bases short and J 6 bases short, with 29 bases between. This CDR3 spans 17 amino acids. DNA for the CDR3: TGCAGTGCCCGGGGGATAGGGAGCCCCGTGGAGGCGGATGGCTACACCTTC. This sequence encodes CSARGIGSPVEADGYTF.

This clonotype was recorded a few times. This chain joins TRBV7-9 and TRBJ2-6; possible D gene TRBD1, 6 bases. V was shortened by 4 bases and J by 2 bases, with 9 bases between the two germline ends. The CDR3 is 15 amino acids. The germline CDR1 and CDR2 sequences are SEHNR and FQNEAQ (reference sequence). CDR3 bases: TGTGCCAGCAGCTCACAGGGTACTGGGGCCAACGTCCTGACTTTC. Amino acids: CASSSQGTGANVLTF.

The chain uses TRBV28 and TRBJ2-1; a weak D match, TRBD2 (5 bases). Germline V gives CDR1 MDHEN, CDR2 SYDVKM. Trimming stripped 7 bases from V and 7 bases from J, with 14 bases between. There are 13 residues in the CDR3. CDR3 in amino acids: CASNYLRGNEQFF. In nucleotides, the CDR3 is TGTGCCAGCAACTACCTCCGAGGGAATGAGCAGTTCTTC.